The entry below gives a single TCR beta chain sequence along with its context. These data originate in a study of blood T cell repertoires in COVID-19. Germline V CDR1 and CDR2: SGDLS, YYNGEE. The CDR3 is 14 residues long. With 4 bases removed from V and 3 bases from J, the gap between germline ends came to 14 bases. The table came from immunoSEQ multiplex PCR; TCRdb's copy has only in-frame clones and leaves some out. The repertoire holds 300,000 to 350,000 clones, 80% to 90% seen once, with over 4.5% in the top ten. This receptor was identified in a young man who had recovered from COVID-19. The rearrangement uses TRBV9 and TRBJ2-7; weak D call: TRBD2 (7 bases). Sample: PBMCs or T cells enriched from blood (not recorded which). The CDR3 sequence: CASSYGGPNYEQYF. CDR3 nucleotide sequence: TGTGCCAGCAGCTACGGGGGGCCGAACTACGAGCAGTACTTC.